These 28 T cell receptor beta chains came from one sample sequenced in a study of CD8+CD57+ T cells in acquired aplastic anemia. TCR beta VDJ and CDR3 profiles were obtained from a genomic DNA template. TCRdb used MiXCR to reprocess the reads, holding one entry per CDR3 protein. Of 450,000 to 600,000 distinct CDR3 sequences listed, about a third are singletons. Sequenced patients had shown CD8+CD57+ cell expansion by flow cytometry. What was sequenced was sorted CD4+, CD8+, or CD8+CD57+ T cells (not recorded which) from PBMCs. Receptors were obtained from a human donor with aplastic anemia.

This clonotype was counted ten times or more. The chain couples TRBV7-2 to TRBJ2-7; 8 bases are shared with TRBD1. The CDR3 is 15 residues long. J gave up 3 bases and V 5 bases, and 9 bases lay outside the gene matches. Germline assignment: CDR1 SGHTA and CDR2 FQGNSA. The CDR3 bases are TGTGCCAGCAGCGGGGGGACAGGTCCACTCTACGAGCAGTACTTC. As protein: CASSGGTGPLYEQYF. Together with reference TRBV7-2 and TRBJ2-7, the CDR3 gives the full variable domain: GAGVSQSPSNKVTEKGKDVELRCDPISGHTALYWYRQSLGQGLEFLIYFQGNSAPDKSGLPSDRFSAERTGGSVSTLTIQRTQQEDSAVYLCASSGGTGPLYEQYFGPGTRLTVT.

There are many counts of this clonotype. The chain carries TRBV2 and TRBJ1-1, with 7 positions matching TRBD1. Unmatched junction bases numbered 4, after V lost 6 bases and J lost 6 bases. CDR3 length: 12 amino acids. Germline V gene lookup returns CDR1 SNHLY and CDR2 FYNNEI. CDR3 nucleotide sequence: TGTGCCAGCAGCGCTGACAGGGCTGAAGCTTTCTTT. Its translation is CASSADRAEAFF.

The gene calls are TRBV2 and TRBJ2-7, with D possibly being TRBD2 (5 bases). With 1 base removed from V and 8 bases from J, the gap between germline ends came to 15 bases. This CDR3 spans 14 amino acids. Germline V gives CDR1 SNHLY, CDR2 FYNNEI. CDR3: CASSEEGGQPQQYF. The CDR3 DNA follows: TGTGCCAGCAGTGAAGAGGGCGGGCAGCCCCAGCAGTACTTC. Using reference TRBV2 and TRBJ2-7 for the parts outside the CDR3, the full variable domain is EPEVTQTPSHQVTQMGQEVILRCVPISNHLYFYWYRQILGQKVEFLVSFYNNEISEKSEIFDDQFSVERPDGSNFTLKIRSTKLEDSAMYFCASSEEGGQPQQYFGPGTRLTVT.

Concerning this clonotype itself: A clone one base away is much larger, so this may be a read error. The V and J genes are TRBV20-1 and TRBJ2-7, with 7 bases matching TRBD2. There are 13 residues in the CDR3. Germline CDR1 is DFQATT and CDR2 is SNEGSKA (reference sequence). CDR3 region: CSADGRPSYERYF. The CDR3 DNA reads as TGCAGTGCTGACGGGAGGCCCTCCTACGAGCGGTACTTC.

The sample holds a few counts of this clonotype. The rearrangement joins TRBV7-9 to TRBJ1-6, with D uncertain. The V gene's germline CDR1 is SEHNR and CDR2 FQNEAQ (reference sequence). The CDR3 has 14 amino acids. V lost 5 bases to trimming and J lost 13 bases, with 18 bases between them. The CDR3 sequence is CASSQEDRGSPLHF. The CDR3 DNA reads TGTGCCAGCAGCCAAGAGGACCGCGGTTCGCCCCTCCACTTT.

The chain links TRBV20-1 to TRBJ2-6; D not certain. V was cut by 5 bases and J by 0 bases, with 5 bases left in between. The CDR3 covers 13 residues. The germline V gene has CDR1 DFQATT and CDR2 SNEGSKA (reference sequence). CDR3 region: CSAFLSGANVLTF. In DNA form, the CDR3 reads TGCAGTGCTTTCCTCTCTGGGGCCAACGTCCTGACTTTC.

This rearrangement joins TRBV6-1 to TRBJ1-1; possible D gene TRBD1, 5 bases. Trimming took off 9 bases at V and 1 base at J, with 12 bases between the two ends. The CDR3 contains 13 residues. Germline assignment: CDR1 MNHNS and CDR2 SASEGT. The CDR3 coding sequence is TGTGCCAGTAAACAGGAGGAGAACACTGAAGCTTTCTTT. Translation gives CASKQEENTEAFF.

The chain is built from TRBV3-1 and TRBJ1-1, with TRBD1 as a possible D gene (6 bases). The germline gives CDR1 LGHDT, CDR2 YNNKEL (reference sequence). The CDR3 is 17 residues long. The V end lost 1 base, the J end lost 5 bases, and 20 bases lay between the germline ends. The CDR3 spells CASSQAHGGGLRTEAFF. CDR3 DNA sequence: TGTGCCAGCAGCCAAGCACACGGCGGGGGGCTGAGGACTGAAGCTTTCTTT.

With regard to this clonotype: The junction departs from the called germline gene at one end, perhaps through a read error. The gene calls are TRBV5-6 and TRBJ2-7; a possible D gene is TRBD1 (5 bases). Germline V gene data show CDR1 as SGHDT and CDR2 as YYEEEE. The length of the CDR3 is 15 residues. The CDR3 nucleotides are TGTGCCAGCAGCTTAGAGTCAGGGCGCTCCTACGGGCAGTACTTC. It specifies CASSLESGRSYGQYF.

This clonotype occurred many times. The chain carries TRBV29-1 and TRBJ1-5; D unresolved. Trimming shortened V by 7 bases and J by 6 bases, and 13 bases separated the two germline ends. This CDR3 is built from 12 residues. Germline V CDR1 and CDR2: SQVTM, ANQGSEA. The CDR3 is CSAAGQGQPQHF. CDR3 DNA sequence: TGCAGCGCCGCTGGCCAAGGTCAGCCCCAGCATTTT. Filled out from reference TRBV29-1 and TRBJ1-5, the complete variable domain reads SAVISQKPSRDICQRGTSLTIQCQVDSQVTMMFWYRQQPGQSLTLIATANQGSEATYESGFVIDKFPISRPNLTFSTLTVSNMSPEDSSIYLCSAAGQGQPQHFGDGTRLSIL.

The chain combines TRBV12-3 or TRBV12-4 with TRBJ1-5, with D perhaps TRBD1 (5 bases). Trimming shortened V by 1 base and J by 0 bases, and 13 bases separated the two germline ends. This CDR3 has 17 residues. The CDR3 protein is CASSLGRWGDSNQPQHF. For the CDR3, the DNA is TGTGCCAGCAGTTTAGGTCGTTGGGGGGATAGCAATCAGCCCCAGCATTTT.

The chain uses TRBV20-1 and TRBJ2-3, with TRBD2 matching 10 bases. The germline CDR1 and CDR2 sequences are DFQATT and SNEGSKA (reference sequence). After removal of 8 bases from V and 0 bases from J, the junction contained 8 bases not matched to a gene. This CDR3 is built from 15 residues. The CDR3 protein is CSSLAGRLSTDTQYF. The CDR3 DNA follows: TGCAGTTCACTAGCGGGGAGGCTTAGCACAGATACGCAGTATTTT.

This chain uses TRBV20-1 with TRBJ1-2; a weak D match, TRBD1 (5 bases). The CDR3 length is 14 residues. In germline, CDR1 is DFQATT, CDR2 SNEGSKA (reference sequence). V lost 3 bases and J lost 0, with 11 bases in between. CDR3 in DNA: TGCAGTGCTAGCTTGGACACCTCTAACTATGGCTACACCTTC. Translation gives CSASLDTSNYGYTF.

This clonotype was observed a few times. This rearrangement joins TRBV11-2 to TRBJ2-1, with 8 bases that match TRBD2. The V and J ends lost 2 bases and 9 bases, in that order; junction bases with no gene match: 6. There are 14 residues in the CDR3. The germline V gene has CDR1 SGHAT and CDR2 FQNNGV. The CDR3 coding sequence is TGTGCCAGCAGCTTAACCGGGGGGGCTATTGAGCAGTTCTTC. This sequence encodes CASSLTGGAIEQFF.

This clonotype occurred a few times. The genes are TRBV27 and TRBJ2-2; no definite D call. V lost 6 bases, J lost 6 bases, and 8 bases lay in between. The germline V gene has CDR1 MNHEY and CDR2 SMNVEV (reference sequence). The CDR3 covers 12 residues. The CDR3 here is CASRPSAGELFF. In nucleotides, the CDR3 is TGTGCCAGCAGACCGTCGGCCGGGGAGCTGTTTTTT.

This clonotype was seen repeatedly, ten times or more. The gene calls are TRBV7-2 and TRBJ1-3; D remains ambiguous. From germline, CDR1 is SGHTA and CDR2 FQGNSA. V lost 2 bases, J lost 0 bases, and 2 bases lay in between. This CDR3 has 13 amino acids. CDR3 bases: TGTGCCAGCAGCTTATACTCTGGAAACACCATATATTTT. Translating it yields CASSLYSGNTIYF.

Many counts were recorded for this clonotype. This chain uses TRBV19 with TRBJ2-7, with 10 bases fitting TRBD2. V shed 9 bases and J 2 bases; nucleotides not matched to a gene: 7. The CDR3 sequence is 14 residues long. CDR1 is LNHDA and CDR2 is SQIVND in the germline V gene (reference sequence). CDR3: CASAPSGGPYEQYF. The DNA for the CDR3 is TGTGCCAGCGCACCTAGCGGGGGACCCTACGAGCAGTACTTC.

Concerning this clonotype: No conserved phenylalanine or tryptophan is present at the end of the CDR3, so a read error is the likely explanation. The chain links TRBV12-5 to TRBJ1-5; the D gene is possibly TRBD1 (6 bases). V lost 6 bases and J lost 1, with 10 bases in between. The CDR3 is made up of 14 amino acids. Germline assignment: CDR1 LGHNT and CDR2 FRNRAP. The DNA of the CDR3 is TGTGCTAGTGGCTCCGGACAGAGCAATCAGCCCCAGCATTCT. This codes for CASGSGQSNQPQHS.

The rearrangement joins TRBV11-2 to TRBJ2-1, with 11 nucleotides matching TRBD1. Unmatched junction bases numbered 5, after V lost 1 base and J lost 3 bases. CDR1 is SGHAT, CDR2 FQNNGV, per germline. This CDR3 contains 17 residues. The CDR3 DNA sequence: TGTGCCAGCAGCTTAGTGGTGGGGACAGGGGGCTACAATGAGCAGTTCTTC. This encodes CASSLVVGTGGYNEQFF.

This clonotype was counted many times. The genes are TRBV29-1 and TRBJ2-7; D might be TRBD2 (6 bases). CDR3 size: 12 residues. V lost 7 bases and J lost 0, with 10 bases in between. Germline-derived CDR1 and CDR2 are SQVTM and ANQGSEA. Here the CDR3 reads CSGGERSYEQYF. The CDR3 DNA reads as TGCAGCGGGGGGGAGCGCTCCTACGAGCAGTACTTC.

At least ten counts were recorded for this clonotype. The chain employs TRBV10-3 and TRBJ1-1; a possible D gene is TRBD1 (5 bases). The CDR3 length is 11 residues. The V end lost 4 bases, the J end lost 7 bases, and 7 bases lay between the germline ends. CDR1 is ENHRY and CDR2 is SYGVKD in the germline V gene. CDR3 loop: CAISGDGEAFF. In nucleotides, the CDR3 is TGTGCCATCAGTGGGGACGGTGAAGCTTTCTTT.

The V gene is TRBV20-1, the J gene TRBJ2-1; 9 positions agree with TRBD2. The V gene end was trimmed by 3 bases and the J gene end by 0 bases; junction bases not matched to a gene: 3. Germline values: CDR1 DFQATT, CDR2 SNEGSKA (reference sequence). The CDR3 is 15 residues long. In DNA, the CDR3 is TGCAGTGCTAGCAGTAGCGGGAGCTCCTACAATGAGCAGTTCTTC. It yields the protein CSASSSGSSYNEQFF.

This clonotype has ten or more counts. The chain employs TRBV2 and TRBJ1-1; TRBD1 matches 9 bases. Per the germline V gene, CDR1 is SNHLY and CDR2 is FYNNEI. The CDR3 contains 15 residues. The trim removed 6 bases at V and 4 bases at J, leaving 9 bases unmatched. The DNA for the CDR3 is TGTGCCAGCAGCGGGACAGGGTTGGTCGGCACTGAAGCTTTCTTT. Encoded protein: CASSGTGLVGTEAFF.

Comment on this clonotype: This may come from a read error, since a much larger clone is one base off. The chain uses TRBV20-1 and TRBJ2-7; 12 bases are a match to TRBD2. V shed 6 bases and J 2 bases; nucleotides not matched to a gene: 5. This CDR3 is 14 amino acids long. Germline lookup yields CDR1 DFQATT and CDR2 SNEGSKA (reference sequence). The CDR3 DNA is TGCAGTGCCTTTTCTAGCGGGGGGGCCTACGAGCAGTACTTC. Amino acid sequence: CSAFSSGGAYEQYF.

This clonotype showed up many times. V and J are TRBV2 and TRBJ2-7, with D unresolved. V lost 1 base and J 1 base, leaving 8 bases between the germline ends. The CDR3 loop spans 14 amino acids. Germline V lookup: CDR1 SNHLY, CDR2 FYNNEI. The CDR3: CASSEDIYSYEQYF. The CDR3 DNA reads TGTGCCAGCAGTGAAGACATTTATTCCTACGAGCAGTACTTC.

V usage is TRBV4-3 and J usage is TRBJ1-2, with 7 bases aligning to TRBD1. Trimming at V came to 0 bases and at J to 3 bases, leaving 4 bases not matched to a gene. Germline values: CDR1 LGHNA, CDR2 YSLEER. There are 15 residues in the CDR3. The CDR3 DNA reads as TGCGCCAGCAGCCAAGATGGGACAGTTGACTATGGCTACACCTTC. Translated, it gives CASSQDGTVDYGYTF.

This clonotype showed up just once. The germline gene is not matched at one end of the junction; a read error may be the cause. The chain couples TRBV7-3 to TRBJ2-3, with TRBD2 identical over 8 bases. CDR1 SGHTA and CDR2 FQGTGA come from the germline V gene. This CDR3 contains 15 residues. Here the CDR3 DNA reads TGTCCCAGCAACCCCAGAGCGGGGGGCACAGATACGCAGTATTTT. As protein: CPSNPRAGGTDTQYF.

About this clonotype itself: Just one base apart from a much larger clone, this may be a read error. V and J are TRBV20-1 and TRBJ2-7; 11 nucleotides agree with TRBD2. The CDR3 extends over 14 amino acids. Germline loops: CDR1 DFQATT, CDR2 SNEGSKA (reference sequence). Trimming at V came to 3 bases and at J to 6 bases, leaving 7 bases not matched to a gene. The CDR3 sequence: CSASPLAGESEQYF. The CDR3 DNA follows: TGCAGTGCTAGCCCACTAGCGGGAGAATCCGAGCAGTACTTC.